A single sample gave rise to the 28 T cell receptor beta chains below, sequenced in a study of blood T cells in healthy people across ages. Alongside a J-beta primer mix, a sample-barcoded 5' primer served in a second PCR lasting 7 to 11 cycles. TCRdb re-called the 5' RACE reads with MiXCR, one entry per CDR3 protein. Of fewer than 2,000,000 distinct CDR3 sequences in the sample, roughly 32% are singletons; the top ten hold about 11%. The sample taken for sequencing was blood. These receptors all come from a woman between 25 and 40 years old in good health.

In its sample, this clonotype was seen once. The chain carries TRBV2 and TRBJ1-2; D not certain. This CDR3 region has 13 residues. Trimming stripped 3 bases from V and 2 bases from J, with 7 bases between. Germline values: CDR1 SNHLY, CDR2 FYNNEI. CDR3: CASSENGNYGYTF. The CDR3 DNA reads TGTGCCAGCAGTGAGAACGGGAACTATGGCTACACCTTC.

At least ten counts were recorded for this clonotype. CDR3 protein: CASSSPGTAYEQYF. CDR3 in DNA: TGCGCCAGCAGCTCCCCCGGGACAGCCTACGAGCAGTACTTC. The chain joins TRBV5-1 to TRBJ2-7, with 7 positions matching TRBD1. V shed 3 bases, J shed 2 bases, and the junction held 5 bases outside the gene matches. Germline values: CDR1 SGHRS, CDR2 YFSETQ. This CDR3 spans 14 amino acids.

There are many counts of this clonotype. The gene calls are TRBV29-1 and TRBJ2-3; D is unresolved. V was trimmed by 7 bases and J by 0 bases, leaving 14 bases between them. This CDR3 is built from 14 residues. Per germline, CDR1 SQVTM and CDR2 ANQGSEA. The CDR3 DNA reads TGCAGCGCACAACCGTCGTATAGCACAGATACGCAGTATTTT. This sequence encodes CSAQPSYSTDTQYF.

Comment on this clonotype: One end of the junction varies from germline; a read error may be responsible. V is TRBV3-1 and J is TRBJ2-6, with D possibly matching TRBD2 (6 bases). Germline CDR1 LGHDT, CDR2 YNNKEL (reference sequence). The CDR3 extends over 17 amino acids. CDR3 nucleotides: TGTGCCAGCAGCCAGAAAAAGCGGTCCGGCGGGGCCAACGTCCGGACTTTC. Amino acids: CASSQKKRSGGANVRTF.

The J gene is TRBJ1-4, the V gene TRBV18; D gene unclear. CDR1 KGHSH and CDR2 LQKENI come from the germline V gene. The CDR3 loop spans 15 amino acids. The V end lost 4 bases, the J end lost 3 bases, and 12 bases lay between the germline ends. The CDR3 nucleotides are TGTGCCAGCTCACAAGAAACAGTCGCTAATGAAAAACTGTTTTTT. Its protein product is CASSQETVANEKLFF.

The chain carries TRBV13 and TRBJ2-5; TRBD2 agrees at 9 bases. This CDR3 is built from 15 residues. Germline V lookup: CDR1 PRHDT, CDR2 FYEKMQ (reference sequence). V shed 3 bases and J 13 bases; nucleotides not matched to a gene: 15. The DNA for the CDR3 is TGTGCCAGCAGCTTCCTGCGGGGGGGTATCCACGAGCGGTACTTC. This sequence encodes CASSFLRGGIHERYF.

The rearrangement links TRBV20-1 to TRBJ2-3; the match to TRBD2 covers 11 bases. With 5 bases clipped from V and 0 bases from J, the junction kept 7 bases outside the gene matches. Germline V lookup: CDR1 DFQATT, CDR2 SNEGSKA (reference sequence). The CDR3 loop spans 16 amino acids. The CDR3 region has the DNA TGCAGTGCTGCAAAGGGACTAGCGGATAGCACAGATACGCAGTATTTT. Translating it yields CSAAKGLADSTDTQYF.

This clonotype was seen more than once but under ten times. The rearrangement links TRBV29-1 to TRBJ2-3, with 12 bases matching TRBD2. Losses at the gene ends were 4 bases for V and 3 bases for J; bases not matched to a gene: 14. The CDR3 contains 18 residues. CDR1 and CDR2 from the germline V gene are SQVTM and ANQGSEA. DNA of the CDR3: TGCAGCGTTGTTAATTTCGGACTAGCGGGACGGGGGACAGATACGCAGTATTTT. It yields the protein CSVVNFGLAGRGTDTQYF.

This chain connects TRBV3-1 to TRBJ2-5; D not certain. V lost 0 bases and J 11 bases, leaving 13 bases between the germline ends. Germline CDR1 and CDR2: LGHDT and YNNKEL (reference sequence). The CDR3 is made up of 13 amino acids. The CDR3, as DNA: TGTGCCAGCAGCCAAGACCCTGGAACCCAGCAGTACTTC. Its translation is CASSQDPGTQQYF.

This clonotype was counted a few times. The J gene is TRBJ2-6, the V gene TRBV6-1; D remains unclear. The CDR3 contains 15 residues. V lost 1 base to trimming and J lost 4 bases, with 8 bases between them. From germline, CDR1 is MNHNS and CDR2 SASEGT. The CDR3 nucleotides are TGTGCCAGCAGTGAAGGAATGGTAGGGGCCAACGTCCTGACTTTC. Its protein is CASSEGMVGANVLTF.

The genes are TRBV11-2 and TRBJ2-3; D may be TRBD1 (7 bases). CDR1 SGHAT and CDR2 FQNNGV come from the germline V gene. V was pared by 5 bases and J by 2 bases, with 20 bases between. This CDR3 spans 17 amino acids. The CDR3 DNA reads as TGTGCCAGCAGCGTTACAGGGGCGGGATACACCACAGATACGCAGTATTTT. Translation gives CASSVTGAGYTTDTQYF.

About this clonotype itself: One end of the junction does not line up with germline, which may come from a read error. V usage is TRBV12-3 or TRBV12-4 and J usage is TRBJ2-7; 9 nucleotides agree with TRBD2. The CDR3 has 15 amino acids. The CDR3 region has the DNA TGTGCCGGCAGTCCATCTAGCGGGGCTAACTACGAGCAGTACTTC. Its translation is CAGSPSSGANYEQYF.

The chain couples TRBV7-9 to TRBJ2-7, with TRBD2 matching over 8 bases. The CDR3 contains 16 residues. Trimming took 5 bases from V and 3 from J; bases not matched to a gene: 12. From germline, CDR1 is SEHNR and CDR2 FQNEAQ (reference sequence). CDR3 in amino acids: CASSPPLSSGDYEQYF. As DNA, the CDR3 is TGTGCCAGCAGCCCCCCTTTGAGTAGCGGGGACTACGAGCAGTACTTC.

This clonotype occurred a few times. The rearrangement uses TRBV7-2 and TRBJ2-7; D assignment may be TRBD1 or TRBD2 (5 bases each). V was cut by 5 bases and J by 2 bases, with 19 bases left in between. The CDR3 has 16 residues. Germline lookup yields CDR1 SGHTA and CDR2 FQGNSA. The CDR3 sequence is CASSRTPGPITYEQYF. The CDR3 nucleotides are TGTGCCAGCAGCCGGACCCCGGGACCCATAACCTACGAGCAGTACTTC.

The chain couples TRBV12-3 or TRBV12-4 to TRBJ2-2, with a possible D match to TRBD1 (5 bases). The CDR3 is made up of 14 amino acids. Deletions cut 4 bases from V and 7 bases from J, with 13 bases between. The CDR3 DNA reads as TGTGCCAGCAGTTCCCAGGGTTTGGGCGGGGAGCTGTTTTTT. Its protein product is CASSSQGLGGELFF.

This clonotype showed up just a few times. The V and J genes are TRBV27 and TRBJ2-1; 8 bases are shared with TRBD1. Trimming cost V 3 bases and J 6 bases; bases outside gene matches: 4. The CDR3 consists of 14 residues. Germline CDR1 is MNHEY and CDR2 is SMNVEV (reference sequence). The CDR3 protein is CASSFQGAFNEQFF. The CDR3 DNA is TGTGCCAGCAGTTTCCAGGGGGCGTTCAATGAGCAGTTCTTC.

The chain couples TRBV11-2 to TRBJ1-4; the D gene is possibly TRBD1 (5 bases). Between the trimmed V and J ends, which lost 2 bases and 5 bases, there was a span of 12 bases. Germline V gene data show CDR1 as SGHAT and CDR2 as FQNNGV. The CDR3 runs to 15 residues. As DNA, the CDR3 is TGTGCCAGCAGCTTACAGGGCTTAAACAATGAAAAACTGTTTTTT. It is translated as CASSLQGLNNEKLFF.

The rearrangement uses TRBV2 and TRBJ2-4, with TRBD2 identical over 7 bases. Judging by the DNA end, TRBJ2-7 fits better; the J call may be wrong. Germline V gene data show CDR1 as SNHLY and CDR2 as FYNNEI. CDR3 length: 14 amino acids. In DNA, the CDR3 is TGTGCCAGCAGTGAAGTTAGACTAGCCGACGAGCAGTACTTC. Residues: CASSEVRLADEQYF.

A few counts support this clonotype. The chain links TRBV7-9 to TRBJ2-5; no definite D call. The V end lost 5 bases, the J end lost 2 bases, and 12 bases lay between the germline ends. The CDR3 consists of 14 residues. Germline CDR1 and CDR2: SEHNR and FQNEAQ (reference sequence). The CDR3 bases are TGTGCCAGCAGCCCCCGGGTTGTACAAGAGACCCAGTACTTC. Translating it yields CASSPRVVQETQYF. The entire variable domain, with the rest obtained from reference TRBV7-9 and TRBJ2-5, is as follows: DTGVSQNPRHKITKRGQNVTFRCDPISEHNRLYWYRQTLGQGPEFLTYFQNEAQLEKSRLLSDRFSAERPKGSFSTLEIQRTEQGDSAMYLCASSPRVVQETQYFGPGTRLLVL.

The V gene is TRBV6-1, the J gene TRBJ1-2; no firm D call. The V and J ends lost 3 bases and 9 bases respectively, with 8 bases between them. CDR3 length equals 11 residues. Germline assignment: CDR1 MNHNS and CDR2 SASEGT. The CDR3: CASSDHFSYTF. In DNA form, the CDR3 reads TGTGCCAGCAGTGACCACTTTAGCTACACCTTC.

The rearrangement joins TRBV5-1 to TRBJ2-1, with TRBD1 identical over 7 bases. Germline assignment: CDR1 SGHRS and CDR2 YFSETQ. The V segment lost 1 base and the J segment 4 bases; nucleotides outside the gene matches: 5. CDR3 length equals 15 residues. CDR3 coding DNA: TGCGCCAGCAGCTTGAGAGGGACAGAATACAATGAGCAGTTCTTC. This codes for CASSLRGTEYNEQFF.

The chain recombines TRBV20-1 with TRBJ2-1; D may be TRBD1 or TRBD2 (5 bases each). Germline assignment: CDR1 DFQATT and CDR2 SNEGSKA (reference sequence). This CDR3 is built from 14 residues. The germline V and J ends were trimmed by 4 bases and 5 bases, with 15 bases remaining between them. CDR3 loop: CSAIQGTSDNEQFF. Written as DNA, the CDR3 is TGCAGTGCTATTCAAGGGACCTCTGACAATGAGCAGTTCTTC.

This chain links TRBV7-9 with TRBJ2-5; the D gene is possibly TRBD1 (6 bases). CDR3 length: 15 residues. Trimming stripped 3 bases from V and 2 bases from J, with 13 bases between. Germline-derived CDR1 and CDR2 are SEHNR and FQNEAQ (reference sequence). The DNA for the CDR3 is TGTGCCAGCAGCTTGGGACACGGTAAACAAGAGACCCAGTACTTC. It translates to CASSLGHGKQETQYF.

This clonotype was found a few times. The genes are TRBV2 and TRBJ2-4; 7 bases map to TRBD1. The DNA end lines up better with TRBJ2-7; the J call may be wrong. CDR1 is SNHLY, CDR2 FYNNEI, per germline. The CDR3 consists of 13 residues. DNA for the CDR3: TGTGCCAGCAGGATGACAGGGATCTACGAGCAGTACTTC. As protein: CASRMTGIYEQYF.

The V and J genes are TRBV9 and TRBJ2-3; possibly TRBD2 for D (6 bases). Deletions cut 0 bases from V and 8 bases from J, with 25 bases between. Germline CDR1 reads SGDLS; CDR2 reads YYNGEE. The CDR3 totals 18 residues. The CDR3 loop is CASSVAWTTSRTAGTQYF. As DNA, the CDR3 is TGTGCCAGCAGCGTAGCCTGGACAACTAGCCGGACCGCGGGTACGCAGTATTTT.

This clonotype was seen only a few times. CDR3 loop: CASSSPRGLTDTQYF. The CDR3 nucleotides are TGTGCCAGCAGCTCCCCAAGGGGGTTAACAGATACGCAGTATTTT. V usage is TRBV5-6 and J usage is TRBJ2-3; D may be TRBD1 (6 bases). Per the germline V gene, CDR1 is SGHDT and CDR2 is YYEEEE. V was trimmed by 3 bases and J by 3 bases, leaving 14 bases between them. There are 15 residues in the CDR3.

This clonotype was counted between two and nine times. The gene calls are TRBV13 and TRBJ2-7; 10 nucleotides match TRBD2. With V trimmed by 1 base and J by 3 bases, 9 bases remained unmatched. The CDR3 is made up of 17 amino acids. Germline CDR1 and CDR2: PRHDT and FYEKMQ (reference sequence). In DNA form, the CDR3 reads TGTGCCAGCAGCTTAGAACTAGCGGGATCTGGGAACTACGAGCAGTACTTC. Amino acids: CASSLELAGSGNYEQYF.

Only a few counts were recorded for this clonotype. This rearrangement joins TRBV14 to TRBJ2-6; D might be TRBD1 (5 bases). Germline assignment: CDR1 SGHDN and CDR2 FVKESK. This CDR3 spans 17 amino acids. V was trimmed by 3 bases and J by 3 bases, leaving 15 bases between them. CDR3: CASSHRFRAVGANVLTF. Written as DNA, the CDR3 is TGTGCCAGCAGCCATCGATTCAGGGCGGTTGGGGCCAACGTCCTGACTTTC.